The 9 T cell receptor beta chains below all came from one sample that was sequenced in a study of molecular identifiers for immune sequencing clone quantification. One entry per CDR3 protein, called by TCRdb with MiXCR from the PCR reads. In the table there are over 550,000 distinct CDR3 sequences, roughly 27% of which are singletons. The sample taken for sequencing was naive CD8+ T cells from blood, with Jurkat cell RNA spiked in. The subset: FACS-sorted CD8+CD4-CCR7+CD45RA+ naive T cells. The receptors originated from a human donor in good health. Some libraries in this study had Jurkat cell RNA spiked in.

This clonotype was seen repeatedly, ten times or more. V is TRBV20-1 and J is TRBJ1-1; no reliable D call. The ends were cut back, 3 bases at V and 4 bases at J, with 9 bases in the middle. The CDR3 extends over 12 amino acids. In germline, CDR1 is DFQATT, CDR2 SNEGSKA (reference sequence). The CDR3 protein is CSARDVGTEAFF. The CDR3 DNA follows: TGCAGTGCTAGGGACGTGGGCACTGAAGCTTTCTTT.

Note on this clonotype: A much larger clone sits a single nucleotide away, making a read error possible. The DNA of the CDR3 is TGTGCCAGCAGTTTACGTCCGGTGGGCGCCTATGGCTACACCTTC. As protein: CASSLRPVGAYGYTF. The chain has TRBV12-3 or TRBV12-4 and TRBJ1-2; D is uncertain. V lost 2 bases and J 4 bases, leaving 14 bases between the germline ends. The CDR3 is made up of 15 amino acids.

This clonotype was counted between two and nine times. The chain carries TRBV5-6 and TRBJ1-1, with TRBD1 matching 7 bases. Germline loops: CDR1 SGHDT, CDR2 YYEEEE. The CDR3 has 17 amino acids. Trimming took 3 bases from V and 7 from J; bases not matched to a gene: 18. CDR3 protein: CASSSRGPFDGLGEAFF. CDR3 DNA: TGTGCCAGCAGCTCTAGGGGGCCATTCGATGGGTTGGGTGAAGCTTTCTTT.

The J gene is TRBJ2-4, the V gene TRBV7-9; 8 bases map to TRBD2. Germline V gene data show CDR1 as SEHNR and CDR2 as FQNEAQ (reference sequence). This CDR3 has 17 amino acids. The ends lost 5 bases at V and 1 base at J; junction bases unmatched: 10. As DNA, the CDR3 is TGTGCCAGCAGCCCGGGGGGGGAGGGTGAGGCCAAAAACATTCAGTACTTC. Translation gives CASSPGGEGEAKNIQYF.

CDR3 region: CASSEPGMATDTQYF. DNA of the CDR3: TGTGCCAGCAGTGAGCCAGGGATGGCTACAGATACGCAGTATTTT. The V and J genes are TRBV2 and TRBJ2-3, with D possibly TRBD1 on 5 matching bases. Germline CDR1 SNHLY, CDR2 FYNNEI. V lost 3 bases, J lost 3 bases, and 13 bases lay in between. The CDR3 contains 15 residues.

The CDR3 spells CSVIGGAGELFF. The CDR3 DNA follows: TGCAGCGTTATAGGTGGCGCCGGGGAGCTGTTTTTT. This rearrangement joins TRBV29-1 to TRBJ2-2; D unclear. The CDR3 extends over 12 amino acids. Looked up from germline, CDR1 is SQVTM and CDR2 is ANQGSEA. Deletions cut 5 bases from V and 6 bases from J, with 10 bases between.

This clonotype was detected a few times. The chain is built from TRBV14 and TRBJ2-1; either TRBD1 or TRBD2 may fit D (6 bases each). Germline CDR1 reads SGHDN; CDR2 reads FVKESK. This CDR3 comprises 11 residues. V was shortened by 5 bases and J by 12 bases, with 11 bases between the two germline ends. The CDR3 coding sequence is TGTGCCAGCAGCTGGGGGGCCGGGCAGTTCTTC. Translating gives CASSWGAGQFF. The full variable domain, in which reference TRBV14 and TRBJ2-1 provide the parts outside the CDR3, is EAGVTQFPSHSVIEKGQTVTLRCDPISGHDNLYWYRRVMGKEIKFLLHFVKESKQDESGMPNNRFLAERTGGTYSTLKVQPAELEDSGVYFCASSWGAGQFFGPGTRLTVL.

Ten or more counts support this clonotype. The chain joins TRBV12-3 or TRBV12-4 to TRBJ2-7; possible D gene TRBD2, 6 bases. Trimming shortened V by 3 bases and J by 4 bases, and 13 bases separated the two germline ends. The CDR3 is 14 residues long. CDR3 sequence reads: CASSFSGVAYEQYF. The CDR3 bases are TGTGCCAGCAGTTTTTCGGGGGTAGCGTACGAGCAGTACTTC.

The sample holds a few counts of this clonotype. The chain couples TRBV15 to TRBJ2-3, with 13 nucleotides matching TRBD2. The germline CDR1 and CDR2 sequences are LNHNV and YYDKDF (reference sequence). The CDR3 totals 17 residues. Trimming removed 5 bases from V and 3 bases from J; junction bases left unmatched: 8. The CDR3 here is CATSPLRLAGGTDTQYF. The DNA for the CDR3 is TGTGCCACCAGCCCCCTCCGACTAGCGGGGGGTACAGATACGCAGTATTTT.